This T cell receptor beta chain emerged from a study of CD8 T cells in ankylosing spondylitis. This clonotype occurred a few times. The ends were cut back, 1 base at V and 6 bases at J, with 13 bases in the middle. Per germline, CDR1 SGHRS and CDR2 YFSETQ. The length of the CDR3 is 15 residues. Each CDR3 protein is one row after TCRdb ran MiXCR on the 5' RACE reads. The sample has 150,000 to 200,000 distinct CDR3 sequences, around 10% seen once; the top ten hold 29%. This sequence originates from a male donor with ankylosing spondylitis or in good health (not recorded which). The sample comprised blood, either unsorted or a sorted T cell fraction (not recorded which). The chain combines TRBV5-1 with TRBJ2-2; maybe TRBD2 (5 bases). CDR3 amino acids: CASSLSPTEAGELFF. DNA of the CDR3: TGCGCCAGCAGCTTGTCGCCCACGGAGGCCGGGGAGCTGTTTTTT.